This TCR beta chain appears in the sequencing data of a study of blood T cell repertoires in COVID-19. Background on the study: From T cells, B-cell-depleted T cells, or PBMCs came the material, which was cDNA or gDNA.

The germline V gene has CDR1 LNHDA and CDR2 SQIVND (reference sequence). CDR3 length: 16 amino acids. Trimming cost V 4 bases and J 0 bases, with 10 bases left between them. As handled by the study authors: Using reference gene primer amplification, nucleated cell counts were estimated. The repertoire was sequenced with immunoSEQ multiplex PCR; TCRdb's copy has only in-frame clones and lacks some. The V and J calls and clone size are taken from that table; D and trimming were inferred from the DNA. The sample carries roughly 87,000 clones, roughly 83% recorded once. The sequenced material came from peripheral blood. This chain joins TRBV19 and TRBJ2-6, with a possible D match to TRBD2 (5 bases). The TCR comes from a human donor in a cohort sampled during active COVID-19. CDR3 residues: CASSRTRPSGANVLTF. DNA for the CDR3: TGTGCCAGTAGTAGAACTAGGCCCTCTGGGGCCAACGTCCTGACTTTC.